This T cell receptor beta chain was retrieved from a study of control samples from healthy donors and cancer patients. CDR1 and CDR2 from the germline V gene are MNHEY and SMNVEV (reference sequence). V was shortened by 3 bases and J by 7 bases, with 3 bases between the two germline ends. This CDR3 spans 11 amino acids. Assay used: immunoSEQ multiplex PCR; TCRdb lists only in-frame clones, some missing. This table holds fewer than 200,000 clones, around 88% found once. The origin of this receptor is a woman in her 30s in good health. What was sequenced was blood. This chain connects TRBV27 to TRBJ1-4; D call uncertain. DNA of the CDR3: TGTGCCAGCAGTTTGGGTGAAAAACTGTTTTTT. Protein product: CASSLGEKLFF.